This T cell receptor (beta chain) was recovered during a study of blood T cell repertoires in COVID-19. Study in general: COVID-19 samples from acute and convalescent phases originated in the United States, Italy and Spain. T cells, B-cell-depleted T cells, or PBMCs supplied cDNA or gDNA.

Trimming shortened V by 5 bases and J by 1 base, and 11 bases separated the two germline ends. Germline V gene sequence: CDR1 MNHEY, CDR2 SVGEGT. The CDR3 has 14 amino acids. The assay was immunoSEQ multiplex PCR, and TCRdb's table has in-frame clones only and misses some. The repertoire holds around 180,000 clones, with 80% to 90% as singletons. J is TRBJ1-1 and V is TRBV6-2 or TRBV6-3; D is undetermined. This clonotype was obtained from a human donor with active or convalescent COVID-19. The donor label of this sample is uncertain. Sequences were obtained from peripheral blood. The CDR3 bases are TGTGCCAGCAGTCCACTTACGGGGAACACTGAAGCTTTCTTT. Its translation: CASSPLTGNTEAFF.